This TCR beta chain was sequenced in a study of regulatory T cells in long-lasting Graves disease. Trimming took 5 bases from V and 1 from J; bases not matched to a gene: 4. CDR3 length: 16 residues. Germline V gene sequence: CDR1 SGHAT, CDR2 FQNNGV. Relying on iRepertoire HTBI primers and Arm-PCR of CDR3 regions, the team built TCR beta libraries. MiXCR, run by TCRdb on the multiplex PCR reads, gives a single entry per CDR3 protein. The data contain about 460,000 distinct CDR3 sequences, 13% to 15% of them singletons. A note on this clonotype: A much larger clone is a single base away; this may be a read error.

Time point in this sample: newly diagnosed GD, antithyroid drugs for less than 3 months. Scientists built the TCR library using RNA that was extracted from PBMCs. This sample also appeared in a second study, on T cells in Graves' hyperthyroidism and ophthalmopathy. That paper states: Over 18 months, lack of ophthalmopathy progression marked Graves' hyperthyroidism as stable. The majority of expanded thyroid clonotypes above 0.001 also appeared in blood.

This chain connects TRBV11-2 to TRBJ2-5; TRBD2 matches 13 bases. The sample in question was peripheral blood mononuclear cells (PBMCs), obtained at new diagnosis, from a patient treated with antithyroid drugs. This receptor was obtained from a woman in her 50s with Graves disease. For the CDR3, the DNA is TGTGCCAGCAGCGTCGGGACTAGCGGGGTCCAAGAGACCCAGTACTTC. It translates to CASSVGTSGVQETQYF.